This paragraph reports one TCR beta chain. Its antigen remains unidentified. Regarding treatment: oral pan-JAK inhibitor, 5-10 mg twice daily. Both peripheral blood and punch biopsies of lesional scalp skin were obtained from patients who had alopecia areata. From PBMCs, CD4+ and CD8+ T cells were sorted. The source of the sample is a study of CD8+ T cells in alopecia areata. Regarding the study as a whole: Tofacitinib did not eliminate many expanded lesional clones from scalp or blood.

CDR1 is SGHRS, CDR2 YFSETQ, per germline. The CDR3 has 13 residues. V lost 4 bases and J 1 base, leaving 8 bases between the germline ends. As the sequencing template, cDNA was produced by extracting RNA and reverse transcribing it. Some clones are missing from TCRdb's copy, which holds only in-frame ones; the method was immunoSEQ multiplex PCR. The data contain some 190,000 clones, approximately 49% of them singletons. The V call is TRBV5-1, the J call TRBJ1-1; no definite D call. The clonotype comes from a human donor with alopecia areata. Source: CD8+ T cells sorted from blood, taken at week 52, from a patient treated with tofacitinib. CDR3 residues: CASSRVGNTEAFF. In nucleotides, the CDR3 is TGCGCCAGCAGCCGAGTAGGGAACACTGAAGCTTTCTTT.